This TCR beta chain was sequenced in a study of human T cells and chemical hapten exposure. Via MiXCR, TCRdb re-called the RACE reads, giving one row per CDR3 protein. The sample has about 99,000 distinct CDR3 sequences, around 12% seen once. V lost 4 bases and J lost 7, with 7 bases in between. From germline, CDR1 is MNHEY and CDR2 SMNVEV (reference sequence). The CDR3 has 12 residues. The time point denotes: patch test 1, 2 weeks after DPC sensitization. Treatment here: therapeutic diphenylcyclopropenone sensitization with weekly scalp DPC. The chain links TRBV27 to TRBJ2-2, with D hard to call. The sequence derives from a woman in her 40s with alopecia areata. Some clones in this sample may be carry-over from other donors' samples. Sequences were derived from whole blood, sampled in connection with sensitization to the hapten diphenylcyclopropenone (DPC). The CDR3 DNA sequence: TGTGCCAGCAGTTATAGGCGCGGGGAGCTGTTTTTT. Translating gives CASSYRRGELFF.